Detailed here is one TCR beta chain. This record belongs to a study of blood T cell repertoires in COVID-19. Study-level information: Researchers got acute and convalescent COVID-19 samples from the United States, Italy and Spain. T cells, B-cell-depleted T cells, or PBMCs supplied cDNA or gDNA.

The table came from immunoSEQ multiplex PCR; TCRdb's copy has only in-frame clones and leaves some out. Seen here are fewer than 350,000 clones, approximately 83% observed once, and the top ten hold around 2.1%. The V gene's germline CDR1 is MNHEY and CDR2 SVGAGI. CDR3 length: 14 amino acids. V was shortened by 2 bases and J by 4 bases, with 9 bases between the two germline ends. The receptor was derived from a woman between 25 and 40 years old who had recovered from COVID-19. V and J are TRBV6-5 and TRBJ1-3; unclear D gene. Material: peripheral blood. Written as DNA, the CDR3 is TGTGCCAGCAGTTACGGAGTAGCGGGAAACACCATATATTTT. Its translation: CASSYGVAGNTIYF.